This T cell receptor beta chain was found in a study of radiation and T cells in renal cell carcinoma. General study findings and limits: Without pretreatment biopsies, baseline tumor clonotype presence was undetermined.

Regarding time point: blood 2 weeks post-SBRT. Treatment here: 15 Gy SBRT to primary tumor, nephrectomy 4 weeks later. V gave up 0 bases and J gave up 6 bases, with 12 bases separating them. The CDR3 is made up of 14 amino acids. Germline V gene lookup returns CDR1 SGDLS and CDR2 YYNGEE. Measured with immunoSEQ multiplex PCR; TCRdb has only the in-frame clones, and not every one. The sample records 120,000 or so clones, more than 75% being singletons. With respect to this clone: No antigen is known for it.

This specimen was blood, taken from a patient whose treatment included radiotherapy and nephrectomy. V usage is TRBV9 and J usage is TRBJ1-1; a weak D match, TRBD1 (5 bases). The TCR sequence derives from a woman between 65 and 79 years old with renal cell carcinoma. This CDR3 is CASSVATRGPEAFF. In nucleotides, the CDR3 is TGTGCCAGCAGCGTAGCTACAAGGGGCCCTGAAGCTTTCTTT.